This T cell receptor (beta chain) originates from a study of blood T cell repertoires in COVID-19. Overall study context: Acute and convalescent COVID-19 specimens originated in the United States, Italy and Spain. From T cells, B-cell-depleted T cells, or PBMCs came the material, which was cDNA or gDNA.

Per the germline V gene, CDR1 is LGHDT and CDR2 is YNNKEL (reference sequence). Trimming took 1 base from V and 12 from J, leaving 12 bases between them. The CDR3 runs 12 residues. Per the study methods: For nucleated cells, counts were estimated from reference gene primer amplification. The assay was immunoSEQ multiplex PCR, and TCRdb's table has in-frame clones only and misses some. V and J calls and clone size are as listed in that table; D and trimming were resolved from the DNA. The data contain under 200,000 clones, 90% of them singletons. The chain combines TRBV3-1 (or the pseudogene TRBV3-2) with TRBJ2-5; tentative D call: TRBD1 (5 bases). Sequenced input: peripheral blood. This receptor was identified in a man aged 45 to 65 with acute or convalescent COVID-19. DNA of the CDR3: TGTGCCAGCAGCCAAGGGGGCACTGGGGAGTACTTC. Residues: CASSQGGTGEYF.